One TCR beta chain is described in this entry. Method: immunoSEQ multiplex PCR; TCRdb's copy keeps in-frame clones and lacks some. The table records about 120,000 clones, over 75% of them present only once. This entry comes from a study of control samples from healthy donors and cancer patients. This CDR3 contains 13 residues. The germline V gene has CDR1 KGHSH and CDR2 LQKENI. V lost 6 bases and J 7 bases, leaving 16 bases between the germline ends. The V and J genes are TRBV18 and TRBJ2-7; D remains unclear. The sequence was obtained from a man between 18 and 29 years old in good health. The sequencing sample was made of blood. CDR3 protein: CASSTTLAEEQYF. CDR3 coding DNA: TGTGCCAGCTCGACAACGTTGGCAGAAGAGCAGTACTTC.